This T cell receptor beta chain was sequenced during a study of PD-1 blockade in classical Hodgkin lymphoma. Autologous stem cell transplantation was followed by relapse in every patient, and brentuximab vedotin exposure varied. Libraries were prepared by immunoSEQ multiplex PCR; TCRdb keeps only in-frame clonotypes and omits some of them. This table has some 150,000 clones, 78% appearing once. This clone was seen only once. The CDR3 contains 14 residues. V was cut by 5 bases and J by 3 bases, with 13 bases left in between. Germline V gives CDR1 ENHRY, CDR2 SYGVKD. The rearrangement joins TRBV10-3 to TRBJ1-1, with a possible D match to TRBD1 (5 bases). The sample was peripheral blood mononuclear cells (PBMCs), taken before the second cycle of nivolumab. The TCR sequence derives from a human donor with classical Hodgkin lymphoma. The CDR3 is CAISSRGEDTEAFF. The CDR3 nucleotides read TGTGCCATCAGTAGTAGGGGCGAAGACACTGAAGCTTTCTTT.